The 25 T cell receptor beta chains below all came from one sample that was sequenced in a study of CD4 T cells in relation to SARS-CoV-2 and coronaviruses. These receptors' antigens are unknown. Only in-frame clones appear in the TCRdb table, and some are missing; sequencing was by immunoSEQ multiplex PCR. The table has about 38,000 clones, 77% seen once. Sequencing was carried out using memory CD4+ T cells from PBMCs, cultured in vitro. These receptors all come from an adult with COVID-19.

This sequence joins TRBV9 and TRBJ2-7; D not certain. V dropped 0 bases and J dropped 5 bases, with 9 bases sitting between them. CDR1 is SGDLS and CDR2 is YYNGEE in the germline V gene. This CDR3 has 13 amino acids. CDR3 in DNA: TGTGCCAGCAGCGTAGCGGTAGGGAACGAGCAGTACTTC. Its protein is CASSVAVGNEQYF.

This clone appeared a single time. CDR3 protein: CASIAEGYGYTF. In DNA form, the CDR3 reads TGTGCCAGCATCGCAGAGGGCTATGGCTACACCTTC. V is TRBV2 and J is TRBJ1-2, with D unclear. CDR1 SNHLY and CDR2 FYNNEI come from the germline V gene. V shed 7 bases and J shed 4 bases, with 10 bases lying between them. This CDR3 comprises 12 residues.

This clone occurred a few times. This chain connects TRBV3-1 (or the pseudogene TRBV3-2) to TRBJ1-6, with D hard to call. The germline gives CDR1 LGHDT, CDR2 YNNKEL (reference sequence). The CDR3 is 14 amino acids. The germline V and J ends were trimmed by 1 base and 7 bases, with 8 bases remaining between them. Here the CDR3 DNA reads TGTGCCAGCAGCCAAGTTCAGGAGAATTCACCCCTCCACTTT. This codes for CASSQVQENSPLHF.

The chain links TRBV7-2 to TRBJ2-3; 8 bases are shared with TRBD2. The CDR3 consists of 16 residues. Per germline, CDR1 SGHTA and CDR2 FQGNSA. The V segment lost 4 bases and the J segment 5 bases; nucleotides outside the gene matches: 11. CDR3 DNA: TGTGCCAGCAGCTCCATAGCGGGAAATAGTATAGATACGCAGTATTTT. This sequence encodes CASSSIAGNSIDTQYF.

This clone was seen a handful of times. The genes are TRBV2 and TRBJ1-6; 7 nucleotides align to TRBD1. Germline loops: CDR1 SNHLY, CDR2 FYNNEI. This CDR3 is 15 amino acids long. Losses at the gene ends were 7 bases for V and 7 bases for J; bases not matched to a gene: 10. CDR3 nucleotides: TGTGCCAGCACTTCCACAGGGGCCGCGAATTCACCCCTCCACTTT. It is translated as CASTSTGAANSPLHF.

The chain joins TRBV12-3 or TRBV12-4 to TRBJ1-4, with D possibly TRBD1 on 5 matching bases. Trimming shortened V by 6 bases and J by 4 bases, and 9 bases separated the two germline ends. This CDR3 spans 13 amino acids. Here the CDR3 reads CASSRDSNEKLFF. Written as DNA, the CDR3 is TGTGCCAGCAGCCGAGACAGTAATGAAAAACTGTTTTTT.

This sequence joins TRBV7-2 and TRBJ2-3; TRBD2 matches 15 bases. V lost 3 bases, J lost 4 bases, and 8 bases stayed unmatched. The germline gives CDR1 SGHTA, CDR2 FQGNSA. This CDR3 spans 18 amino acids. Written as DNA, the CDR3 is TGTGCCAGCAGCTTCGGACTAGCGGGAGGGCCTACGCCAGATACGCAGTATTTT. This codes for CASSFGLAGGPTPDTQYF.

The J gene is TRBJ1-2, the V gene TRBV5-4; possibly TRBD1 for D (5 bases). The CDR3 contains 14 residues. Trimming cost V 2 bases and J 6 bases, with 14 bases left between them. Germline V gene sequence: CDR1 SGHNT, CDR2 YYREEE (reference sequence). The CDR3 nucleotides read TGTGCCAGCAGCTTCATGAGGGGCGGGCATGGCTACACCTTC. Residues: CASSFMRGGHGYTF.

A few counts support this clone. The genes are TRBV27 and TRBJ2-7, with 9 positions matching TRBD2. This CDR3 spans 16 amino acids. Germline CDR1 reads MNHEY; CDR2 reads SMNVEV (reference sequence). With V trimmed by 3 bases and J by 1 base, 7 bases remained unmatched. CDR3 DNA: TGTGCCAGCAGTTTTAGCGGGAGAGGGTCATCCTACGAGCAGTACTTC. It is translated as CASSFSGRGSSYEQYF.

Only one count was recorded for this clone. The J gene is TRBJ2-3, the V gene TRBV27; D perhaps matches TRBD1 (6 bases). V gave up 7 bases and J gave up 0 bases, with 23 bases separating them. The germline CDR1 and CDR2 sequences are MNHEY and SMNVEV (reference sequence). This CDR3 is 18 amino acids long. CDR3 DNA: TGTGCCAGCAAAATATACGGACAGACCCCATCTAGCACAGATACGCAGTATTTT. This translates into CASKIYGQTPSSTDTQYF.

The J gene is TRBJ1-6, the V gene TRBV5-6, with D possibly being TRBD1 (5 bases). The CDR3 loop spans 15 amino acids. Germline CDR1 is SGHDT and CDR2 is YYEEEE. Trimming stripped 0 bases from V and 10 bases from J, with 14 bases between. The CDR3 nucleotides read TGTGCCAGCAGCTTGGCCCAGGGCGTCGCATCACCCCTCCACTTT. It codes for CASSLAQGVASPLHF.

This chain connects TRBV5-1 to TRBJ2-3; D call uncertain. The CDR3 length is 13 residues. Per germline, CDR1 SGHRS and CDR2 YFSETQ. V lost 0 bases and J 3 bases, leaving 5 bases between the germline ends. CDR3 amino acids: CASSLVGTDTQYF. The CDR3 DNA reads TGCGCCAGCAGCTTGGTGGGAACAGATACGCAGTATTTT. The full variable domain, completed using reference TRBV5-1 and TRBJ2-3, is KAGVTQTPRYLIKTRGQQVTLSCSPISGHRSVSWYQQTPGQGLQFLFEYFSETQRNKGNFPGRFSGRQFSNSRSEMNVSTLELGDSALYLCASSLVGTDTQYFGPGTRLTVL.

This clone was counted only a few times. J is TRBJ1-5 and V is TRBV2; D not resolved. The CDR3 totals 14 residues. CDR1 is SNHLY and CDR2 is FYNNEI in the germline V gene. V was clipped by 2 bases and J by 6 bases, with 11 bases between them. CDR3 in DNA: TGTGCCAGCAGTGAAAAGACTCGGGGTCAGCCCCAGCATTTT. It is translated as CASSEKTRGQPQHF.

This clone turned up a few times. The chain joins TRBV11-2 to TRBJ2-7; TRBD2 aligns across 7 bases. This CDR3 spans 12 amino acids. Germline V gene lookup returns CDR1 SGHAT and CDR2 FQNNGV. The V gene end was trimmed by 5 bases and the J gene end by 6 bases; junction bases not matched to a gene: 4. CDR3 DNA sequence: TGTGCCAGCAGCGGAGCGGGGCGCGAGCAGTACTTC. Protein sequence: CASSGAGREQYF.

This clone was observed a handful of times. The chain is built from TRBV2 and TRBJ1-5; 7 nucleotides line up with TRBD1. V lost 0 bases, J lost 6 bases, and 5 bases stayed unmatched. Per the germline V gene, CDR1 is SNHLY and CDR2 is FYNNEI. This CDR3 contains 15 residues. CDR3 in DNA: TGTGCCAGCAGTGAAGCGGTAGGGGGCGGTCAGCCCCAGCATTTT. This gives the protein CASSEAVGGGQPQHF.

This chain joins TRBV20-1 and TRBJ2-7; D not resolved. The CDR3 is made up of 12 amino acids. V was trimmed by 3 bases and J by 4 bases, leaving 10 bases between them. Germline CDR1 DFQATT, CDR2 SNEGSKA (reference sequence). CDR3 sequence: CSASKARYEQYF. CDR3 nucleotide sequence: TGCAGTGCTAGTAAGGCCCGATACGAGCAGTACTTC.

Only one count was recorded for this clone. The chain combines TRBV11-2 with TRBJ2-1; 8 nucleotides agree with TRBD1. CDR1 and CDR2 (germline): SGHAT, FQNNGV. The junction had 6 bases not matched to a gene; V was cut back by 5 bases and J by 3 bases. The CDR3 length is 15 residues. The CDR3 loop reads CASSTPDRGYNEQFF. Written as DNA, the CDR3 is TGTGCCAGCAGCACACCCGACAGGGGCTACAATGAGCAGTTCTTC.

V is TRBV28 and J is TRBJ2-7, with 12 bases that match TRBD2. The germline gives CDR1 MDHEN, CDR2 SYDVKM. V was pared by 4 bases and J by 7 bases, with 8 bases of the junction left unmatched. This CDR3 is 15 amino acids long. CDR3 sequence (DNA): TGTGCCAGCAGTTCCAGACTAGCGGGAGACGGAGAGCAGTACTTC. Translating gives CASSSRLAGDGEQYF.

This clone was seen once. The rearrangement links TRBV7-8 to TRBJ2-5, with a possible D match to TRBD2 (6 bases). CDR1 is SGHVS and CDR2 is FQNEAQ in the germline V gene. CDR3 length: 14 residues. With 3 bases removed from V and 7 bases from J, the gap between germline ends came to 15 bases. The CDR3 coding sequence is TGTGCCAGCAGCTTTTTTTCGGAAGCGGGGACCCAGTACTTC. It encodes CASSFFSEAGTQYF.

This chain uses TRBV6-5 with TRBJ2-1, with D perhaps matching TRBD2 (5 bases). The V end lost 5 bases, the J end lost 0 bases, and 8 bases lay between the germline ends. This CDR3 comprises 14 residues. The germline gives CDR1 MNHEY, CDR2 SVGAGI. The CDR3 nucleotides read TGTGCCAGCAGTCTTCGGGGCTCCTACAATGAGCAGTTCTTC. Protein: CASSLRGSYNEQFF.

The chain couples TRBV24-1 to TRBJ2-1; the match to TRBD2 covers 8 bases. The V segment lost 9 bases and the J segment 4 bases; nucleotides outside the gene matches: 10. Germline CDR1 is KGHDR and CDR2 is SFDVKD. There are 15 residues in the CDR3. CDR3 sequence: CATGTGTRNYNEQFF. In nucleotides, the CDR3 is TGTGCCACCGGTACCGGGACTAGGAATTACAATGAGCAGTTCTTC.

As regards this clone: A much bigger clone sits one base away, suggesting this may be a read error. Other DNA sequences in the same sample also yield this CDR3. This rearrangement joins TRBV6-4 to TRBJ2-2; no clear D gene. With 4 bases removed from V and 1 base from J, the gap between germline ends came to 4 bases. Germline V lookup: CDR1 MRHNA, CDR2 SNTAGT. This CDR3 region has 13 residues. CDR3 in DNA: TGTGCCAGCAGTGGAGGGAACACCGGGGAGCTGTTTTTT. It codes for CASSGGNTGELFF.

The chain is built from TRBV14 and TRBJ2-7, with 8 bases that match TRBD2. V trimming: 4 bases; J trimming: 8 bases; junction bases outside the gene matches: 16. In germline, CDR1 is SGHDN, CDR2 FVKESK. This CDR3 is built from 16 residues. CDR3 residues: CASSLGPGAGESKQYF. The CDR3 nucleotides read TGTGCCAGCAGCCTAGGACCTGGAGCGGGAGAATCCAAGCAGTACTTC.

V usage is TRBV10-3 and J usage is TRBJ2-5, with 9 bases that match TRBD1. J lost 5 bases, V lost 10 bases, and 8 bases had no gene match. CDR3 size: 13 residues. Germline V gives CDR1 ENHRY, CDR2 SYGVKD. DNA of the CDR3: TGTGCCACGACGGACAGGGGAGAGGAGACCCAGTACTTC. Residues: CATTDRGEETQYF.

This rearrangement joins TRBV21-1 to TRBJ1-2; the table gives TRBD1 as D, unverified against the DNA. TRBV21-1 is tagged as a pseudogene. This CDR3 spans 14 amino acids. The CDR3 nucleotides read TGTGCCAGCAGCAAAGACAGGGTTAACTATGGCTACACCTTC. It specifies CASSKDRVNYGYTF.